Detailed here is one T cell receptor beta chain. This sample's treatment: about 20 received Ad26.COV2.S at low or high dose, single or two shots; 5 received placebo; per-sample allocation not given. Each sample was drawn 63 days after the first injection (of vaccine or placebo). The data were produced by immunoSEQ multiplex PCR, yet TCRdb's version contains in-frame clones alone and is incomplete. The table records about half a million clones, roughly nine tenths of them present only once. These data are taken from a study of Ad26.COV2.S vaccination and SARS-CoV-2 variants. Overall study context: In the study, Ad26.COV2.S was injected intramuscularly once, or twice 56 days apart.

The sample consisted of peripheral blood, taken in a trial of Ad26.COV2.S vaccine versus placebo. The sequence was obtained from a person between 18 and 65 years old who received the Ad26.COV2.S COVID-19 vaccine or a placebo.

CDR3 region: CASSDSNGQEAFF. The CDR3 DNA reads TGTGCCAGCAGTGACTCGAATGGGCAGGAAGCTTTCTTT. The chain carries TRBV6-4 and TRBJ1-1; D is ambiguous. The germline gives CDR1 MRHNA, CDR2 SNTAGT. Deletions cut 0 bases from V and 8 bases from J, with 10 bases between. There are 13 residues in the CDR3.